This is a list of T cell receptor beta chains from one sample in a study of follicular helper T cells after annual influenza vaccination. Produced via immunoSEQ multiplex PCR; TCRdb's table is partial and in-frame only. Of some 10,000 clones listed, around 84% were seen once; the top ten hold under 0.95%. The source material was CXCR5- memory CD4+ T cells sorted from blood, sampled on the day of influenza vaccination. These receptors originate from an adult who received the influenza vaccine. Both conserved end residues are part of each CDR3. A D gene is named only where the DNA matches it firmly.

v_call: TRBV29-1
j_call: TRBJ2-2
d_call: -
cdr3_aa: CSVEKNSAGELFF

v_call: TRBV4-1
j_call: TRBJ1-2
d_call: -
cdr3_aa: CASSQDDAGAYGYTF

v_call: TRBV11-3
j_call: TRBJ2-7
d_call: -
cdr3_aa: CASSLSGGGSYEQYF

v_call: TRBV7-8
j_call: TRBJ2-2
d_call: -
cdr3_aa: CASSLVVSGELFF

v_call: TRBV30
j_call: TRBJ1-5
d_call: -
cdr3_aa: CAYGHGNQPQHF

v_call: TRBV7-2
j_call: TRBJ1-1
d_call: -
cdr3_aa: CASSLSYTEAFF

v_call: TRBV28
j_call: TRBJ2-7
d_call: TRBD2
cdr3_aa: CASTQTFSGLAGRSSYEQYF

v_call: TRBV7-7
j_call: TRBJ2-7
d_call: -
cdr3_aa: CASSLRFTEDIYGEQYF

v_call: TRBV5-1
j_call: TRBJ2-2
d_call: -
cdr3_aa: CASSFRGNTGELFF

v_call: TRBV7-2
j_call: TRBJ1-3
d_call: TRBD1
cdr3_aa: CASSSLSLRQGPLGNTIYF

v_call: TRBV2
j_call: TRBJ2-4
d_call: TRBD1
cdr3_aa: CASSEAGTGKNIQYF

v_call: TRBV6-5
j_call: TRBJ1-1
d_call: -
cdr3_aa: CASSRTNTEAFF

v_call: TRBV7-9
j_call: TRBJ1-1
d_call: TRBD1
cdr3_aa: CASSWGQLVNTEAFF

v_call: TRBV13
j_call: TRBJ1-2
d_call: -
cdr3_aa: CASSLGRERGYTF

v_call: TRBV6-5
j_call: TRBJ2-2
d_call: -
cdr3_aa: CATKIGGVSAGELFF

v_call: TRBV15
j_call: TRBJ2-7
d_call: TRBD1
cdr3_aa: CATSSFQGAYYEQYF

v_call: TRBV29-1
j_call: TRBJ1-2
d_call: -
cdr3_aa: CSVDVVANYGYTF

v_call: TRBV11-2
j_call: TRBJ1-1
d_call: TRBD1
cdr3_aa: CASSLVAGGTVNTEAFF

v_call: TRBV28
j_call: TRBJ2-6
d_call: TRBD1
cdr3_aa: CASSLLGQGRAGANVLTF

v_call: TRBV4-1
j_call: TRBJ2-7
d_call: -
cdr3_aa: CASSSYPGQGYEQYF

v_call: TRBV9
j_call: TRBJ2-1
d_call: TRBD2
cdr3_aa: CASSVGTSGNREFF

v_call: TRBV6-6
j_call: TRBJ2-7
d_call: -
cdr3_aa: CASSHRETAYEQYF

v_call: TRBV7-6
j_call: TRBJ1-1
d_call: -
cdr3_aa: CASGTNTEAFF

v_call: TRBV5-1
j_call: TRBJ1-5
d_call: -
cdr3_aa: CASRTTDSPNQPQHF

v_call: TRBV6-1
j_call: TRBJ2-5
d_call: -
cdr3_aa: CASSEFGSRGETQYF

v_call: TRBV7-8
j_call: TRBJ1-6
d_call: TRBD1
cdr3_aa: CASSLISGGNSPLHF

v_call: TRBV6-5
j_call: TRBJ2-7
d_call: -
cdr3_aa: CASRRTGQGGDEQYF

v_call: TRBV7-6
j_call: TRBJ2-5
d_call: -
cdr3_aa: CASSLGRETQYF

v_call: TRBV30
j_call: TRBJ1-3
d_call: -
cdr3_aa: CAWSVRQGIGNTIYF

v_call: TRBV5-6
j_call: TRBJ1-3
d_call: -
cdr3_aa: CASSSEGITPGNTIYF

v_call: TRBV5-1
j_call: TRBJ2-5
d_call: TRBD2
cdr3_aa: CASSFNGRAQETQYF

v_call: TRBV5-6
j_call: TRBJ2-6
d_call: -
cdr3_aa: CASSLAGRRGSGANVLTF

v_call: TRBV7-8
j_call: TRBJ2-2
d_call: -
cdr3_aa: CASSLITANTGELFF

v_call: TRBV7-9
j_call: TRBJ1-5
d_call: TRBD1
cdr3_aa: CASSPGTGGQPQHF

v_call: TRBV29-1
j_call: TRBJ1-2
d_call: -
cdr3_aa: CSTSDGATGGYTF

v_call: TRBV28
j_call: TRBJ1-4
d_call: TRBD1
cdr3_aa: CASSLSGQGMRRKLFF

v_call: TRBV18
j_call: TRBJ1-2
d_call: -
cdr3_aa: CASSPGQGANYGYTF

v_call: TRBV19
j_call: TRBJ2-1
d_call: TRBD2
cdr3_aa: CASSGSGGAGEQFF

v_call: TRBV5-6
j_call: TRBJ2-7
d_call: -
cdr3_aa: CASSSIPGRGSYEQYF

v_call: TRBV6-1
j_call: TRBJ2-3
d_call: TRBD2
cdr3_aa: CASSRLAGDTDTQYF

v_call: TRBV28
j_call: TRBJ1-2
d_call: -
cdr3_aa: CASSFPGGRSGYTF

v_call: TRBV6-4
j_call: TRBJ2-1
d_call: -
cdr3_aa: CASSETLRPYNEQFF

v_call: TRBV5-4
j_call: TRBJ1-1
d_call: -
cdr3_aa: CASSFAVNTEAFF